This TCR beta chain was recovered during a study of blood T cells in healthy people across ages. General study results and limits: In long-lived donors, naive CD4+ cell counts and diversity exceeded those of aged donors. What prevented conclusive comparison of naive and antigen-experienced cells was that PBMCs were unsorted.

As for this clonotype: What it binds is unknown.

Germline CDR1 DFQATT, CDR2 SNEGSKA (reference sequence). V dropped 1 base and J dropped 6; count of bases not matched to a gene: 20. This CDR3 spans 19 amino acids. Primers used in a second PCR of about 7 to 12 cycles were a sample-barcoded 5' primer and a J-beta primer mix. The template-switch adaptor was a 5' adaptor with 12 random nucleotides. It tagged each cDNA molecule. Each sample yielded at least 2.5 million CDR3-containing paired-end reads. From the 5' RACE reads, TCRdb called clonotypes with MiXCR, one entry per CDR3 protein. The data hold 700,000 or so distinct CDR3 sequences, with less than 45% observed a single time.

The source material was blood. The genes are TRBV20-1 and TRBJ2-3; 9 bases match TRBD2. The TCR was taken from a man of 80 years or more in good health. CDR3: CSARVPTSGSLLSSDTQYF. The CDR3 DNA sequence: TGCAGTGCTAGAGTTCCGACTAGCGGAAGTCTTCTATCATCGGATACGCAGTATTTT.